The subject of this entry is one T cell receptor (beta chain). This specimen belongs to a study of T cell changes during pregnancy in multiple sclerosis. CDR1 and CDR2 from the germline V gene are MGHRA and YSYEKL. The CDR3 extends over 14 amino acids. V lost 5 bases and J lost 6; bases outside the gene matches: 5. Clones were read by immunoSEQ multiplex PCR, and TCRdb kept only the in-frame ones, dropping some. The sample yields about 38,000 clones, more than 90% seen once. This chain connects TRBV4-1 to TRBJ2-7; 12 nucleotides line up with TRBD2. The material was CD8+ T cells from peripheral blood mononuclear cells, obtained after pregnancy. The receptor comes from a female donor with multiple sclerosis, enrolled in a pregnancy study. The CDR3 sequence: CASSVRLAGAEQYF. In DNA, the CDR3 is TGCGCCAGCAGCGTTCGACTAGCGGGAGCCGAGCAGTACTTC.